Shown below are 28 T cell receptor beta chains from a single sample sequenced in a study of T cell repertoires in cytomegalovirus infection. For these receptors, no antigen is known. TCRdb fed the reads into MiXCR, producing one record per CDR3 protein. The sample holds about half a million distinct CDR3 sequences; roughly a third are singletons and the top ten take about 17%. The specimen comprised cultured PBMCs, sampled from culture after CMV antigen stimulation. These receptors originate from a human donor in good health (CMV status not recorded). Some clones in this sample may be carry-over from other donors' samples.

This chain links TRBV19 with TRBJ2-1, with 7 bases that match TRBD2. CDR1 LNHDA and CDR2 SQIVND come from the germline V gene (reference sequence). V shed 9 bases and J 9 bases; nucleotides not matched to a gene: 14. This CDR3 is built from 14 residues. The DNA of the CDR3 is TGTGCCAGCAGCCGACCCGGTGGCGGGAGTGAGCAGTTCTTC. Its translation: CASSRPGGGSEQFF.

The rearrangement joins TRBV5-4 to TRBJ2-7, with D unresolved. CDR3 length: 13 amino acids. Trimming cost V 2 bases and J 3 bases, with 9 bases left between them. Germline V gives CDR1 SGHNT, CDR2 YYREEE (reference sequence). CDR3 bases: TGTGCCAGCAGCTTAACACCCGACTACGAGCAGTACGTC. This sequence encodes CASSLTPDYEQYV.

The chain recombines TRBV6-5 with TRBJ1-2; D remains ambiguous. Germline V lookup: CDR1 MNHEY, CDR2 SVGAGI. With 2 bases removed from V and 4 bases from J, the gap between germline ends came to 8 bases. CDR3 size: 13 residues. The CDR3 loop reads CASSYGVIYGYTF. DNA for the CDR3: TGTGCCAGCAGTTACGGAGTGATCTATGGCTACACCTTC.

This chain connects TRBV20-1 to TRBJ2-3; TRBD2 agrees at 7 bases. Germline lookup yields CDR1 DFQATT and CDR2 SNEGSKA (reference sequence). There are 15 residues in the CDR3. The junction had 8 bases not matched to a gene; V was cut back by 3 bases and J by 2 bases. The CDR3 DNA reads TGCAGTGCTAGTGAGGCGGGAGCCCTCACAGATACGCAGTATTTT. It codes for CSASEAGALTDTQYF.

This chain's CDR3 is CASRRTGHTIYF. DNA of the CDR3: TGTGCCAGCAGAAGGACAGGCCACACCATATATTTT. The rearrangement uses TRBV25-1 and TRBJ1-3, with TRBD1 identical over 7 bases. This CDR3 spans 12 amino acids. Germline CDR1 reads MGHDK; CDR2 reads SYGVNS. Trimming at V came to 6 bases and at J to 8 bases, leaving 4 bases not matched to a gene.

A few counts support this clonotype. This sequence joins TRBV9 and TRBJ2-3, with a weak D call TRBD2 (5 bases). Trimming removed 0 bases from V and 9 bases from J, with 14 bases in between. CDR3 length: 14 amino acids. Germline V lookup: CDR1 SGDLS, CDR2 YYNGEE. This CDR3 is CASSVAGFGGTQYF. As DNA, the CDR3 is TGTGCCAGCAGCGTAGCAGGCTTCGGCGGGACGCAGTATTTT.

V and J are TRBV27 and TRBJ1-2; a weak D match, TRBD1 (6 bases). The CDR3 is 15 residues long. Germline CDR1 reads MNHEY; CDR2 reads SMNVEV (reference sequence). The V end lost 0 bases, the J end lost 5 bases, and 13 bases lay between the germline ends. For the CDR3, the DNA is TGTGCCAGCAGTTTATCGGAGGGGGTTGGGTATGGCTACACCTTC. It encodes CASSLSEGVGYGYTF.

This clonotype showed up just a few times. The chain joins TRBV6-1 to TRBJ2-1, with D possibly called TRBD1 or TRBD2 (7 bases each). The CDR3 length is 15 residues. From germline, CDR1 is MNHNS and CDR2 SASEGT. Trimming took 5 bases from V and 7 from J, leaving 18 bases between them. The CDR3 sequence: CASSPLARGGNEQFF. As DNA, the CDR3 is TGTGCCAGCAGTCCCCTCGCCAGGGGGGGGAATGAGCAGTTCTTC.

To note about this clonotype: With a much larger clone just one base away, this may be a read error. The rearrangement uses TRBV7-2 and TRBJ1-3; 8 bases align to TRBD1. The germline gives CDR1 SGHTA, CDR2 FQGNSA. The CDR3 runs to 16 residues. CDR3 in DNA: TGTGCCAGCAGCTCTGGACAGGGAAGGCCTGGAGACACCATATATTTT. Protein sequence: CASSSGQGRPGDTIYF. Full variable domain (missing parts from reference TRBV7-2 and TRBJ1-3): GAGVSQSPSNKVTEKGKDVELRCDPISGHTALYWYRQSLGQGLEFLIYFQGNSAPDKSGLPSDRFSAERTGGSVSTLTIQRTQQEDSAVYLCASSSGQGRPGDTIYFGEGSWLTVV.

As DNA, the CDR3 is TGTGCCAGCAGTCGGACCCGAGAAGAGACCCAGTACTTC. This translates into CASSRTREETQYF. V gene TRBV7-2 combines with J gene TRBJ2-5; D gene unclear. The CDR3 covers 13 residues. Germline CDR1 and CDR2: SGHTA and FQGNSA. Trimming cost V 6 bases and J 3 bases, with 11 bases left between them. Combining the CDR3 with reference TRBV7-2 and TRBJ2-5 gives the whole variable domain GAGVSQSPSNKVTEKGKDVELRCDPISGHTALYWYRQSLGQGLEFLIYFQGNSAPDKSGLPSDRFSAERTGGSVSTLTIQRTQQEDSAVYLCASSRTREETQYFGPGTRLLVL.

This clonotype was counted at least ten times. The rearrangement links TRBV7-3 to TRBJ1-5, with no clear D. The CDR3 covers 15 residues. The germline V gene has CDR1 SGHTA and CDR2 FQGTGA. The germline V and J ends were trimmed by 0 bases and 4 bases, with 10 bases remaining between them. CDR3 loop: CASSLTGARNQPQHF. The CDR3 DNA follows: TGTGCCAGCAGCTTAACAGGCGCCCGTAATCAGCCCCAGCATTTT. Full variable domain (remainder filled in from reference TRBV7-3 and TRBJ1-5): GAGVSQTPSNKVTEKGKYVELRCDPISGHTALYWYRQSLGQGPEFLIYFQGTGAADDSGLPNDRFFAVRPEGSVSTLKIQRTERGDSAVYLCASSLTGARNQPQHFGDGTRLSIL.

The rearrangement links TRBV7-6 to TRBJ2-3, with 14 bases matching TRBD2. The J segment lost 6 bases and the V segment lost 4 bases, leaving 6 bases of the junction unmatched. The CDR3 is 16 residues long. Germline CDR1 is SGHVS and CDR2 is FNYEAQ. CDR3 sequence (DNA): TGTGCCAGCAGCTCCCCGACTAGCGGGAGGGGCGATACGCAGTATTTT. It specifies CASSSPTSGRGDTQYF.

A few counts support this clonotype. The chain is built from TRBV19 and TRBJ1-2; no firm D call. This CDR3 contains 13 residues. V lost 0 bases and J 7 bases, leaving 9 bases between the germline ends. Germline V CDR1 and CDR2: LNHDA, SQIVND (reference sequence). CDR3 bases: TGTGCCAGTAGTATAGATCTCCCCAGTGGCTACACCTTC. Translated: CASSIDLPSGYTF.

The chain couples TRBV9 to TRBJ2-1, with D perhaps matching TRBD2 (5 bases). Per germline, CDR1 SGDLS and CDR2 YYNGEE. Trimming pared 4 bases from V and 10 bases from J, leaving 12 bases between. There are 12 residues in the CDR3. CDR3 in DNA: TGTGCCAGCAGCATATACGAGCGGGAGCAGTTCTTC. Its protein product is CASSIYEREQFF.

The V gene is TRBV4-3, the J gene TRBJ2-1, with a possible D match to TRBD2 (5 bases). The CDR3 has 16 residues. From germline, CDR1 is LGHNA and CDR2 YSLEER. Deletions cut 0 bases from V and 1 base from J, with 10 bases between. CDR3 DNA sequence: TGCGCCAGCAGCCAAGAACGGGGATCGTCCTACAATGAGCAGTTCTTC. Encoded protein: CASSQERGSSYNEQFF.

The chain recombines TRBV9 with TRBJ2-3; a possible D gene is TRBD2 (5 bases). V gave up 3 bases and J gave up 6 bases, with 17 bases separating them. The CDR3 is made up of 15 amino acids. Germline values: CDR1 SGDLS, CDR2 YYNGEE. CDR3 nucleotides: TGTGCCAGCAGCGCAGAGGGTGTTTCGGTGGATACGCAGTATTTT. Translating gives CASSAEGVSVDTQYF.

This chain uses TRBV7-6 with TRBJ2-5; TRBD1 or TRBD2 may be the D gene (7 bases each). Germline V gene lookup returns CDR1 SGHVS and CDR2 FNYEAQ. With 6 bases removed from V and 1 base from J, the gap between germline ends came to 18 bases. This CDR3 comprises 16 residues. Here the CDR3 reads CASSKNRGGVQETQYF. The CDR3 DNA reads TGTGCCAGCAGTAAAAACAGGGGAGGGGTCCAAGAGACCCAGTACTTC.

The rearrangement uses TRBV2 and TRBJ2-1; D is possibly TRBD2 (6 bases). The germline CDR1 and CDR2 sequences are SNHLY and FYNNEI. V gave up 7 bases and J gave up 2 bases, with 12 bases separating them. The CDR3 is made up of 14 amino acids. Here the CDR3 reads CASIHSGTYNEQFF. The CDR3, as DNA: TGTGCCAGCATCCATAGCGGCACCTACAATGAGCAGTTCTTC.

In this sample, this clonotype turned up many times. This sequence joins TRBV7-2 and TRBJ2-1; D unclear. The germline V and J ends were trimmed by 4 bases and 0 bases, with 16 bases remaining between them. The CDR3 has 17 amino acids. CDR1 and CDR2 (germline): SGHTA, FQGNSA. The CDR3 DNA follows: TGTGCCAGCAGCTCTTCAGGCGTTTCAAACTCCTACAATGAGCAGTTCTTC. It translates to CASSSSGVSNSYNEQFF.

V usage is TRBV11-2 and J usage is TRBJ2-3; D unclear. V lost 0 bases to trimming and J lost 2 bases, with 6 bases between them. The length of the CDR3 is 14 residues. Per the germline V gene, CDR1 is SGHAT and CDR2 is FQNNGV. CDR3 region: CASSLERNTDTQYF. The CDR3 DNA is TGTGCCAGCAGCTTAGAAAGAAACACAGATACGCAGTATTTT.

This clonotype was counted a few times. V usage is TRBV19 and J usage is TRBJ2-3; 9 bases are shared with TRBD2. Germline values: CDR1 LNHDA, CDR2 SQIVND (reference sequence). The junction had 6 bases not matched to a gene; V was cut back by 5 bases and J by 0 bases. The CDR3 contains 16 residues. CDR3 residues: CASSPGTSRSTDTQYF. The DNA for the CDR3 is TGTGCCAGTAGTCCCGGGACTAGCAGAAGCACAGATACGCAGTATTTT.

On this clonotype: An end of the junction differs from the germline gene, which may be a read error. V gene TRBV7-8 combines with J gene TRBJ2-1; 11 bases fit TRBD2. This CDR3 contains 16 residues. Germline CDR1 and CDR2: SGHVS and FQNEAQ. CDR3 DNA: TGTGCCAGCAGCTTTCAGACTAGCGGGACCTACAATGAGCACTTCTTC. It codes for CASSFQTSGTYNEHFF.

V and J are TRBV19 and TRBJ1-5, with D maybe TRBD1 (6 bases). Trimming removed 3 bases at V and 0 bases at J, with 12 bases between. The CDR3 length is 16 residues. Germline V gene lookup returns CDR1 LNHDA and CDR2 SQIVND (reference sequence). CDR3 sequence: CASSMDSQYSNQPQHF. The CDR3 DNA sequence: TGTGCCAGTAGTATGGACAGTCAATATAGCAATCAGCCCCAGCATTTT. Full variable domain (remainder filled in from reference TRBV19 and TRBJ1-5): DGGITQSPKYLFRKEGQNVTLSCEQNLNHDAMYWYRQDPGQGLRLIYYSQIVNDFQKGDIAEGYSVSREKKESFPLTVTSAQKNPTAFYLCASSMDSQYSNQPQHFGDGTRLSIL.

In this sample, this clonotype turned up a few times. The chain employs TRBV6-2 or TRBV6-3 and TRBJ1-1; D gene ambiguous. With 8 bases removed from V and 6 bases from J, the gap between germline ends came to 13 bases. This CDR3 is 12 amino acids long. Germline V gene lookup returns CDR1 MNHEY and CDR2 SVGEGT. Here the CDR3 DNA reads TGTGCCAGCCCCAGTCCAAGTGCTGAAGCTTTCTTT. Translating it yields CASPSPSAEAFF.

This clonotype was counted many times. The CDR3 region is CASSLGPPTSTGEQFF. CDR3 sequence (DNA): TGTGCCAGCAGCTTAGGTCCACCAACTTCTACCGGTGAGCAGTTCTTC. The rearrangement links TRBV7-2 to TRBJ2-1, with unresolved D. V gave up 1 base and J gave up 9 bases, with 19 bases separating them. This CDR3 contains 16 residues. Germline-derived CDR1 and CDR2 are SGHTA and FQGNSA.

This clonotype came up a few times. The V and J genes are TRBV4-3 and TRBJ2-5, with a weak D call TRBD2 (5 bases). The length of the CDR3 is 15 residues. Trimming left V 3 bases short and J 5 bases short, with 16 bases between. In germline, CDR1 is LGHNA, CDR2 YSLEER. As DNA, the CDR3 is TGCGCCAGCAGCCAGGATCACCGCGGCGGGGAGACCCAGTACTTC. It is translated as CASSQDHRGGETQYF.

V is TRBV27 and J is TRBJ1-2, with D possibly being TRBD1 (6 bases). The ends were cut back, 3 bases at V and 7 bases at J, with 12 bases in the middle. CDR3 length: 13 residues. Germline lookup yields CDR1 MNHEY and CDR2 SMNVEV (reference sequence). The CDR3 DNA reads as TGTGCCAGCAGTTTTAAGGGGGAATCTGGCTACACCTTC. Translated: CASSFKGESGYTF.

DNA of the CDR3: TGTGCCAGCAGTTGGGAACAGGGATATGAAAAACTGTTTTTT. This encodes CASSWEQGYEKLFF. The chain employs TRBV12-3 or TRBV12-4 and TRBJ1-4; a weak D match, TRBD1 (6 bases). V was cut by 4 bases and J by 6 bases, with 12 bases left in between. This CDR3 is 14 amino acids long.